One sample yielded the 4 T cell receptor beta chains listed below, sequenced in a study of Ad26.COV2.S vaccination and SARS-CoV-2 variants. Treatment: 15 to 20 received Ad26.COV2.S at low or high dose, single or two shots; five or six received placebo; per-sample allocation not given. Day 63 following the first vaccine or placebo injection was when the samples were taken. Sequencing was performed with immunoSEQ multiplex PCR; in TCRdb, only in-frame clones are kept and a portion is missing. The data contain about 470,000 clones, roughly 87% of them singletons. The specimen comprised peripheral blood, sampled in a trial of Ad26.COV2.S vaccine versus placebo. These receptor sequences come from a person between 18 and 65 years old who received the Ad26.COV2.S COVID-19 vaccine or a placebo.

The chain has TRBV7-8 and TRBJ1-2, with TRBD1 as a possible D gene (6 bases). Germline loops: CDR1 SGHVS, CDR2 FQNEAQ. Trimming removed 5 bases at V and 0 bases at J, with 13 bases between. The CDR3 contains 15 residues. The CDR3 DNA is TGTGCCAGCAGCCCGGGGGGGGCTCCTAACTATGGCTACACCTTC. The encoded protein is CASSPGGAPNYGYTF.

This CDR3 reads CASHRAGSSYNEQFF. As DNA, the CDR3 is TGTGCCAGCCATAGAGCAGGTAGCTCCTACAATGAGCAGTTCTTC. J is TRBJ2-1 and V is TRBV6-5; D call uncertain. From germline, CDR1 is MNHEY and CDR2 SVGAGI. The CDR3 is made up of 15 amino acids. The ends were cut back, 8 bases at V and 0 bases at J, with 14 bases in the middle.

The chain links TRBV28 to TRBJ2-6; TRBD1 is a possible D gene (6 bases). Germline V gene sequence: CDR1 MDHEN, CDR2 SYDVKM. The V gene lost 1 base and the J gene lost 4 bases, with 11 bases spanning the gap. The CDR3 length is 16 residues. The CDR3 DNA sequence: TGTGCCAGCAGTTTATTGGGGGCGCGGGGGGCCAACGTCCTGACTTTC. This encodes CASSLLGARGANVLTF. Full variable domain (remainder filled in from reference TRBV28 and TRBJ2-6): DVKVTQSSRYLVKRTGEKVFLECVQDMDHENMFWYRQDPGLGLRLIYFSYDVKMKEKGDIPEGYSVSREKKERFSLILESASTNQTSMYLCASSLLGARGANVLTFGAGSRLTVL.

The chain recombines TRBV29-1 with TRBJ2-1; 9 positions agree with TRBD2. CDR3 length equals 17 residues. The junction had 10 bases not matched to a gene; V was cut back by 3 bases and J by 1 base. Per germline, CDR1 SQVTM and CDR2 ANQGSEA. This CDR3 reads CSVDKELAGRSYNEQFF. The CDR3 region has the DNA TGCAGCGTTGACAAGGAGCTAGCGGGAAGGTCCTACAATGAGCAGTTCTTC.